The following is a T cell receptor (beta chain) sequence with its context. The data originate from a study of blood T cell repertoires in COVID-19. V gave up 6 bases and J gave up 8 bases, with 10 bases separating them. The CDR3 totals 11 residues. Germline CDR1 and CDR2: LGHNT and FRNRAP. Assay: immunoSEQ multiplex PCR; the TCRdb copy retains only in-frame clones and omits some. Among over 120,000 clones listed, 80% were seen once. The chain combines TRBV12-5 with TRBJ2-5; the D is unclear. Specimen: peripheral blood. The clonotype originates from a man in his sixties or seventies who had recovered from COVID-19. The CDR3 loop reads CASGAVKTQYF. The CDR3, as DNA: TGTGCTAGTGGGGCGGTCAAAACCCAGTACTTC.